This is a list of T cell receptor beta chains from one sample in a study of blood T cell repertoires in COVID-19. This table comes from immunoSEQ multiplex PCR, and its TCRdb copy is limited to in-frame clones, with some not included. The table lists more than 200,000 clones, approximately 88% of them singletons, with around 30% in the top ten. Input material: peripheral blood. These receptors all stem from a man aged 35-49 years with acute or convalescent COVID-19. The CDR3 runs from the conserved cysteine through the conserved F or W. A D gene is named only where the DNA matches it firmly. Clone size is stated in some rows and not others, as once, few, many or a class when expanded.

>TRBJ2-6|.|TRBD2|TRBV28
CASSRGGGPSGANVLTF
TGTGCCAGCAGTCGAGGCGGGGGGCCCTCTGGGGCCAACGTCCTGACTTTC
>TRBJ2-2|.|.|TRBV18
CASSPRAVINTGELFF
TGTGCCAGCTCACCACGTGCGGTCATCAACACCGGGGAGCTGTTTTTT
>TRBJ2-3|.|TRBD2|TRBV29-1
CSVEGTSFGTQYF
TGCAGCGTTGAAGGGACTAGCTTTGGTACGCAGTATTTT
>TRBJ2-1|.|TRBD2|TRBV7-2
CASSLELAGKYNEQFF
TGTGCCAGCAGCTTAGAGCTAGCGGGAAAGTACAATGAGCAGTTCTTC
>TRBJ1-5|.|.|TRBV7-9
CASSLVSGQGGNQPQHF
TGTGCCAGCAGCTTAGTATCGGGCCAGGGTGGGAATCAGCCCCAGCATTTT
>TRBJ1-1|.|TRBD1|TRBV19
CATRQGEAFF
TGTGCCACCAGACAGGGTGAAGCTTTCTTT
>TRBJ2-7|.|TRBD1|TRBV7-8
CASSILPRTGFRYEQYF
TGTGCCAGCAGCATTCTACCGAGGACAGGCTTCAGGTACGAGCAGTACTTC
>TRBJ1-5|.|TRBD1|TRBV23-1
CASSQLLDTGGCQPQHF
TGCGCCAGCAGTCAACTCCTCGACACAGGGGGATGTCAGCCCCAGCATTTT
>TRBJ2-2|.|TRBD2|TRBV11-3
CASSRGASGGGELFF
TGTGCCAGCAGCCGGGGCGCTAGCGGGGGCGGGGAGCTGTTTTTT
>TRBJ1-5|.|.|TRBV14
CASSQLGENGPQHF
TGTGCCAGCAGCCAACTGGGCGAGAACGGGCCCCAGCATTTT
>TRBJ1-2|.|TRBD1|TRBV15
CATSREQGLLGYTF
TGTGCCACCAGCAGAGAACAGGGGCTTCTTGGCTACACCTTC
>TRBJ2-7|.|TRBD1|TRBV5-6
CASSLGQGSYEQYF
TGTGCCAGCAGCTTGGGACAGGGGTCCTACGAGCAGTACTTC
>TRBJ2-1|.|.|TRBV5-5
CASSFGSERNEQFF
TGTGCCAGCAGCTTTGGGTCTGAGAGGAATGAGCAGTTCTTC
>TRBJ1-6|.|.|TRBV7-9
CASSSTPGSGPLHF
TGTGCCAGCAGCTCGACCCCGGGTTCGGGACCCCTCCACTTT
>TRBJ2-5|.|.|TRBV4-2
CASSQGGRETETQYF
TGTGCCAGCAGCCAAGGGGGGCGGGAGACCGAGACCCAGTACTTC
>TRBJ1-2|few|.|TRBV25-1
CASSEFSYDYGYTF
TGTGCCAGCAGTGAATTTAGTTACGACTATGGCTACACCTTC
>TRBJ2-7|.|.|TRBV7-9
CASSILADFSYEQYF
TGTGCCAGCAGCATACTAGCCGACTTCTCCTACGAGCAGTACTTC
>TRBJ1-1|.|.|TRBV3-1/TRBV3-2
CASTRGGETKAFF
TGTGCCAGCACCAGGGGCGGCGAAACTAAAGCTTTCTTT
>TRBJ2-7|few|.|TRBV6-5
CASKGPAGEQYF
TGTGCCAGCAAGGGCCCTGCGGGCGAGCAGTACTTC
>TRBJ1-1|.|TRBD1|TRBV5-1
CASSGGQDPNTGGTEAFF
TGCGCCAGCAGCGGCGGACAGGATCCTAACACTGGGGGTACTGAAGCTTTCTTT
>TRBJ2-1|.|TRBD1|TRBV5-4
CASRGRGGKDEQFF
TGTGCCAGCAGAGGGAGAGGGGGCAAAGATGAGCAGTTCTTC
>TRBJ2-5|.|.|TRBV3-1/TRBV3-2
CASSQNGGAQETQYF
TGTGCCAGCAGCCAAAACGGAGGGGCTCAAGAGACCCAGTACTTC
>TRBJ2-3|once|.|TRBV27
CASSLGALGTDTQYF
TGTGCCAGCAGTTTAGGGGCCCTAGGCACAGATACGCAGTATTTT
>TRBJ1-2|.|.|TRBV5-1
CASSFTVSNYGYTF
TGCGCCAGCAGCTTCACAGTCTCTAACTATGGCTACACCTTC
>TRBJ2-7|.|TRBD2|TRBV7-2
CASSLALAGGYEQYF
TGTGCCAGCAGCTTAGCACTAGCGGGGGGCTACGAGCAGTACTTC
>TRBJ2-7|.|.|TRBV5-8
CASSLAGSITYEQYF
TGTGCCAGCAGCTTGGCGGGGAGCATAACCTACGAGCAGTACTTC
>TRBJ1-4|.|TRBD1|TRBV19
CASSIVETGNGKLFF
TGTGCCAGTAGTATAGTTGAGACAGGGAACGGAAAACTGTTTTTT
>TRBJ1-1|.|.|TRBV14
CASSQESDAAAFF
TGTGCCAGCAGCCAAGAGTCGGATGCGGCGGCTTTCTTT
>TRBJ2-1|.|TRBD1|TRBV4-1
CASSQGQGAVGSEQFF
TGCGCCAGCAGCCAGGGACAGGGGGCAGTGGGCAGTGAGCAGTTCTTC
>TRBJ2-1|.|.|TRBV28
CASSSTVSSYNEQFF
TGTGCCAGCAGCTCGACAGTCAGCTCCTACAATGAGCAGTTCTTC
>TRBJ1-1|.|TRBD1|TRBV28
CASSFQGQVVRDTEAFF
TGTGCCAGCAGTTTCCAGGGACAGGTCGTGAGAGACACTGAAGCTTTCTTT
>TRBJ2-7|.|TRBD2|TRBV20-1
CSAGGVGEQYF
TGCAGTGCCGGGGGGGTGGGCGAGCAGTACTTC
>TRBJ1-6|.|TRBD1|TRBV7-9
CASSKGGSRLTPLHF
TGTGCCAGCAGCAAAGGGGGCAGTAGGTTGACACCCCTCCACTTT
>TRBJ1-4|once|.|TRBV5-1
CASSVVKGRTNEKLFF
TGCGCCAGCAGCGTTGTAAAGGGGCGGACTAATGAAAAACTGTTTTTT
>TRBJ2-1|once|TRBD2|TRBV19
CASRSWLAGGAGNEQFF
TGTGCCAGTAGATCTTGGCTAGCGGGAGGGGCGGGCAATGAGCAGTTCTTC
>TRBJ2-3|.|TRBD1|TRBV27
CASSPGTGFSTDTQYF
TGTGCCAGCAGTCCCGGGACAGGTTTTAGCACAGATACGCAGTATTTT
>TRBJ1-4|.|.|TRBV20-1
CSAQWNEKLFF
TGCAGTGCTCAGTGGAATGAAAAACTGTTTTTT
>TRBJ2-7|.|.|TRBV6-1
CASSDRDRVSSGSYEQYF
TGTGCCAGCAGTGATAGGGACAGGGTTTCTAGCGGGAGCTACGAGCAGTACTTC
>TRBJ2-1|.|TRBD2|TRBV6-1
CASSEFLAGNYNEQFF
TGTGCCAGCAGTGAATTCCTAGCGGGAAACTACAATGAGCAGTTCTTC
>TRBJ2-7|once|TRBD2|TRBV5-6
CASSILADSSYEQYF
TGTGCCAGCAGCATACTAGCGGATAGCTCCTACGAGCAGTACTTC
>TRBJ1-1|.|.|TRBV28
CASSLGSWGESTEAFF
TGTGCCAGCAGTTTGGGAAGTTGGGGGGAGAGCACTGAAGCTTTCTTT
>TRBJ1-4|.|.|TRBV23-1
CASSQESAGANLEKLFF
TGCGCCAGCAGTCAAGAGTCAGCTGGGGCTAACTTGGAAAAACTGTTTTTT